Shown below are 9 T cell receptor beta chains from a single sample sequenced in a study of human T cells and chemical hapten exposure. TCRdb processed the RACE reads anew with MiXCR; each CDR3 protein has one entry. Of 80,000 to 100,000 distinct CDR3 sequences in the sample, less than 14% are singletons; the top ten hold approximately 3.4%. Time point denoted: pre-sensitization, week 0. Treatment reported: therapeutic diphenylcyclopropenone sensitization with weekly scalp DPC. The source material was whole blood, sampled in connection with sensitization to the hapten diphenylcyclopropenone (DPC). These receptors all stem from a woman aged 55-70 years with alopecia areata. Some clones in this sample may be carry-over from other donors' samples.

This chain links TRBV5-1 with TRBJ1-2, with D unresolved. V was cut by 1 base and J by 4 bases, with 11 bases left in between. The CDR3 is 14 amino acids. Germline V gene data show CDR1 as SGHRS and CDR2 as YFSETQ. The CDR3 spells CASSLRPEPYGYTF. Here the CDR3 DNA reads TGCGCCAGCAGCTTGAGGCCCGAACCCTATGGCTACACCTTC.

The chain carries TRBV5-1 and TRBJ2-1; 9 positions match TRBD2. Trimming took 0 bases from V and 9 from J; bases not matched to a gene: 13. The V gene's germline CDR1 is SGHRS and CDR2 YFSETQ. The CDR3 contains 17 residues. This CDR3 is CASSLAPRGGGKGEQFF. The DNA for the CDR3 is TGCGCCAGCAGCTTGGCCCCGCGGGGGGGCGGAAAGGGTGAGCAGTTCTTC.

The chain's CDR3 is CASSPPTYSYNEQFF. The CDR3 region has the DNA TGTGCCAGCAGTCCCCCGACGTACTCCTACAATGAGCAGTTCTTC. The rearrangement links TRBV28 to TRBJ2-1; no clear D gene. The CDR3 has 15 amino acids. The V gene lost 5 bases and the J gene lost 0 bases, with 11 bases spanning the gap. Germline CDR1 is MDHEN and CDR2 is SYDVKM.

The chain has TRBV20-1 and TRBJ1-2, with 10 bases identical to TRBD1. The CDR3 loop spans 18 amino acids. V lost 0 bases to trimming and J lost 8 bases; unmatched junction nucleotides: 18. Germline CDR1 and CDR2: DFQATT and SNEGSKA (reference sequence). The CDR3 coding sequence is TGCAGTGCTAGAGATTTTAGGGACAGGGGAGGCTTAGTATACGGCTACACCTTC. Residues: CSARDFRDRGGLVYGYTF.

This clonotype was seen ten or more times. The chain joins TRBV28 to TRBJ1-4, with 8 nucleotides matching TRBD1. The CDR3 length is 14 residues. The ends lost 3 bases at V and 7 bases at J; junction bases unmatched: 4. CDR1 MDHEN and CDR2 SYDVKM come from the germline V gene. CDR3 amino acids: CASSLDRVGEKLFF. CDR3 DNA: TGTGCCAGCAGTTTGGACAGGGTGGGTGAAAAACTGTTTTTT.

V gene TRBV3-1 combines with J gene TRBJ1-1; D is uncertain. The ends were cut back, 4 bases at V and 1 base at J, with 10 bases in the middle. Looked up from germline, CDR1 is LGHDT and CDR2 is YNNKEL (reference sequence). The CDR3 spans 14 residues. This chain's CDR3 is CASSPKTGNTEAFF. CDR3 DNA sequence: TGTGCCAGCAGCCCGAAGACGGGGAACACTGAAGCTTTCTTT.

The chain links TRBV9 to TRBJ2-1, with 9 bases identical to TRBD2. Germline lookup yields CDR1 SGDLS and CDR2 YYNGEE. This CDR3 contains 16 residues. Trimming at V came to 0 bases and at J to 6 bases, leaving 7 bases not matched to a gene. In DNA form, the CDR3 reads TGTGCCAGCAGCGTAGGCCCAGGGACTAGCCGCAATGAGCAGTTCTTC. Amino acids: CASSVGPGTSRNEQFF. The variable domain in full, with the rest retrieved from reference TRBV9 and TRBJ2-1, is DSGVTQTPKHLITATGQRVTLRCSPRSGDLSVYWYQQSLDQGLQFLIQYYNGEERAKGNILERFSAQQFPDLHSELNLSSLELGDSALYFCASSVGPGTSRNEQFFGPGTRLTVL.

The rearrangement uses TRBV18 and TRBJ1-2; TRBD1 matches at 10 bases. The germline V gene has CDR1 KGHSH and CDR2 LQKENI. The CDR3 extends over 15 amino acids. The J segment lost 3 bases and the V segment lost 5 bases, leaving 6 bases of the junction unmatched. In DNA, the CDR3 is TGTGCCAGCTCATTTACCGGGACAGGGGACTATGGCTACACCTTC. Its protein product is CASSFTGTGDYGYTF. Supplemented by reference TRBV18 and TRBJ1-2, the full variable domain reads NAGVMQNPRHLVRRRGQEARLRCSPMKGHSHVYWYRQLPEEGLKFMVYLQKENIIDESGMPKERFSAEFPKEGPSILRIQQVVRGDSAAYFCASSFTGTGDYGYTFGSGTRLTVV.

The rearrangement uses TRBV5-1 and TRBJ2-5; 14 nucleotides match TRBD2. The CDR3 sequence is 15 residues long. The ends lost 2 bases at V and 14 bases at J; junction bases unmatched: 11. CDR1 is SGHRS, CDR2 YFSETQ, per germline. CDR3 loop: CASSFNPGLAGDTYF. CDR3 nucleotides: TGCGCCAGCAGCTTCAATCCGGGACTAGCGGGGGACACATACTTC.